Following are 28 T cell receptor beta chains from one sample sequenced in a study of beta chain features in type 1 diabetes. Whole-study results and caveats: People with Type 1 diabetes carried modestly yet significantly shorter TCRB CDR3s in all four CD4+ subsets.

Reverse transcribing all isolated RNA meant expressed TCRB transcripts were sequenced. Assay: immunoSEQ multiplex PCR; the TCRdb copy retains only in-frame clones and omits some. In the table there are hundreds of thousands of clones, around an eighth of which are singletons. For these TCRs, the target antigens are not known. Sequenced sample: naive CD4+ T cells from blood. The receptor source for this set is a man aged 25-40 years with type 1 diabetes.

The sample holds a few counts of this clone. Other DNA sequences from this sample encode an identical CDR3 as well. In nucleotides, the CDR3 is TGTGCCAGCTCACCAGGGAGGGATCAGCCCCAGCATTTT. Protein sequence: CASSPGRDQPQHF. This chain joins TRBV18 and TRBJ1-5; no clear D. The germline gives CDR1 KGHSH, CDR2 LQKENI. The CDR3 consists of 13 residues. The V end was cut by 2 bases, the J end by 5 bases, with 7 bases between.

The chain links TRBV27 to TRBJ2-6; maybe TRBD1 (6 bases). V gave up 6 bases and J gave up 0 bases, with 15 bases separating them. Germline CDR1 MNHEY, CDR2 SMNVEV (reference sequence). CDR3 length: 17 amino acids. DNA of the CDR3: TGTGCCAGCAGGCCTCTTACAGGGAGCTCTGGGGCCAACGTCCTGACTTTC. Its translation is CASRPLTGSSGANVLTF.

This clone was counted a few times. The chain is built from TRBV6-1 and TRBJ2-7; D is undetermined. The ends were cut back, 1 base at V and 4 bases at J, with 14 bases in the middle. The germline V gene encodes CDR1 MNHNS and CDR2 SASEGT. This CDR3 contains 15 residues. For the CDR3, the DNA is TGTGCCAGCAGTGAAGGGAGTCCTTCGTTATACGAGCAGTACTTC. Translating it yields CASSEGSPSLYEQYF.

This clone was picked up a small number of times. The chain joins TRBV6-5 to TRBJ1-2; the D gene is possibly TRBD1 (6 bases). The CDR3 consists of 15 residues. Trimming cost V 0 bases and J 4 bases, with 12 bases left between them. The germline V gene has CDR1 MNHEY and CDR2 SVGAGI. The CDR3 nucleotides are TGTGCCAGCAGTTACTCGGGGGCGGGCGGCTATGGCTACACCTTC. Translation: CASSYSGAGGYGYTF.

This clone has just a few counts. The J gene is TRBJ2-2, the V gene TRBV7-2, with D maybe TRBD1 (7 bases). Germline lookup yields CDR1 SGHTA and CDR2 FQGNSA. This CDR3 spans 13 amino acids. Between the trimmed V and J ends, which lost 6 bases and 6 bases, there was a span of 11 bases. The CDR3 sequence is CASRGGQAGELFF. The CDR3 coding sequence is TGTGCCAGCAGGGGAGGACAGGCCGGGGAGCTGTTTTTT.

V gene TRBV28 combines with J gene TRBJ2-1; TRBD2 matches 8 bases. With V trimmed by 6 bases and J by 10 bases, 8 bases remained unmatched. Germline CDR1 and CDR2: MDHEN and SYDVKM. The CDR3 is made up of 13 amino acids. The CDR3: CASRTSVFAEQFF. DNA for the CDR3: TGTGCCAGCAGGACTAGCGTGTTTGCGGAGCAGTTCTTC.

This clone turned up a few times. The CDR3 coding sequence is TGTGCCAGCAGCCAAGTAGCGCGGGAGGGCAATGAGCAGTTCTTC. Its translation is CASSQVAREGNEQFF. This sequence joins TRBV4-2 and TRBJ2-1; 9 nucleotides match TRBD2. This CDR3 spans 15 amino acids. Germline assignment: CDR1 LGHNA and CDR2 YNFKEQ. The J segment lost 6 bases and the V segment lost 1 base, leaving 4 bases of the junction unmatched.

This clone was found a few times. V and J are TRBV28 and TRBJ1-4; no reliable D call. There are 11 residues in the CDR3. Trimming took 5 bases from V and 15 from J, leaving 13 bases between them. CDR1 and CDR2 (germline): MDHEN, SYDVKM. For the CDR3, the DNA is TGTGCCAGCAGTGCCCTACTAGGAGTGTTTTTT. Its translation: CASSALLGVFF.

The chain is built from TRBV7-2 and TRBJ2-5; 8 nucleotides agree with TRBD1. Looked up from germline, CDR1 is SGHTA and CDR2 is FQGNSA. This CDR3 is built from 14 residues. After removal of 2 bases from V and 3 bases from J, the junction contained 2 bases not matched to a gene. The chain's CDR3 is CASSLQGAKETQYF. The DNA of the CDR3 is TGTGCCAGCAGCTTACAGGGGGCGAAAGAGACCCAGTACTTC.

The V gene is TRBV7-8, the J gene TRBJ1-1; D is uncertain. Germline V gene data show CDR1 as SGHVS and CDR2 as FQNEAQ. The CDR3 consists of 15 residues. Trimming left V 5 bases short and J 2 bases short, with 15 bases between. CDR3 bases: TGTGCCAGCAGCCCCGTGAGTCCACCTAACACTGAAGCTTTCTTT. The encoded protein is CASSPVSPPNTEAFF.

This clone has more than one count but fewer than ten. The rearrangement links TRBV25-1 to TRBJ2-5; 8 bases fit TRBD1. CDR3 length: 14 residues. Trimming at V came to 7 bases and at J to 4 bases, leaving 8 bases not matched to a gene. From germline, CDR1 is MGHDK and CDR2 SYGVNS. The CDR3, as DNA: TGTGCCAGCAACCCTTCCGACAGGGGAGAGACCCAGTACTTC. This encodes CASNPSDRGETQYF.

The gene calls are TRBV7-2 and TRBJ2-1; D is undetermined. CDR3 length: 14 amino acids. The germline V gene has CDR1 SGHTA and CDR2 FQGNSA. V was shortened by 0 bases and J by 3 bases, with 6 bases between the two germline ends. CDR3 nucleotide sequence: TGTGCCAGCAGCTTAGCCCTCAGCTACAATGAGCAGTTCTTC. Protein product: CASSLALSYNEQFF.

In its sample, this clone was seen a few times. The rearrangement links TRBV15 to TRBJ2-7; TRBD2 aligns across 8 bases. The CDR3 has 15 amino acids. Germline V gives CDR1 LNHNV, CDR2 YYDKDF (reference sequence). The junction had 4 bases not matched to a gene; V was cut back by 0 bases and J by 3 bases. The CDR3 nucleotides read TGTGCCACCAGCAGAGATCCCAGCGGGAGCTACGAGCAGTACTTC. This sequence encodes CATSRDPSGSYEQYF. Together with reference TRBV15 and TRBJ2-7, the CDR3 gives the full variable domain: DAMVIQNPRYQVTQFGKPVTLSCSQTLNHNVMYWYQQKSSQAPKLLFHYYDKDFNNEADTPDNFQSRRPNTSFCFLDIRSPGLGDTAMYLCATSRDPSGSYEQYFGPGTRLTVT.

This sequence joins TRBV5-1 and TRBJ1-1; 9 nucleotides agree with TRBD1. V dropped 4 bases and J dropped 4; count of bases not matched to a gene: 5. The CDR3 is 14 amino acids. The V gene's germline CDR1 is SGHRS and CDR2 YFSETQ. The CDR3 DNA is TGCGCCAGCAGCATTTTGACAGGGGGCACTGAAGCTTTCTTT. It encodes CASSILTGGTEAFF.

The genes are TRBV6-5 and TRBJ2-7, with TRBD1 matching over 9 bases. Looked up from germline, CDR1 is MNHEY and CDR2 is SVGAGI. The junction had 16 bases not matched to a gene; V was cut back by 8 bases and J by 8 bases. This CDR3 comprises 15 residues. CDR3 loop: CASGFPGQGGGQQYF. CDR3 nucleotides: TGTGCCAGCGGTTTTCCGGGACAGGGCGGTGGTCAGCAGTACTTC.

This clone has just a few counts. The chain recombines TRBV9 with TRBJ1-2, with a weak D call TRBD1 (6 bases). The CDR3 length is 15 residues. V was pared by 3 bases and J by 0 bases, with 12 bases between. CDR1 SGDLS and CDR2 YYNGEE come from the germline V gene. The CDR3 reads CASSARDISNYGYTF. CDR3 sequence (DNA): TGTGCCAGCAGCGCTCGGGACATTTCTAACTATGGCTACACCTTC. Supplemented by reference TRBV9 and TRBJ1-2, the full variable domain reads DSGVTQTPKHLITATGQRVTLRCSPRSGDLSVYWYQQSLDQGLQFLIQYYNGEERAKGNILERFSAQQFPDLHSELNLSSLELGDSALYFCASSARDISNYGYTFGSGTRLTVV.

The CDR3 DNA reads as TGCGCCAGCAGGCGGGAGACCTACAATGAGCAGTTCTTC. The encoded protein is CASRRETYNEQFF. The J gene is TRBJ2-1, the V gene TRBV5-1, with 7 bases identical to TRBD2. Losses at the gene ends were 5 bases for V and 2 bases for J; bases not matched to a gene: 1. The CDR3 totals 13 residues. Germline V CDR1 and CDR2: SGHRS, YFSETQ.

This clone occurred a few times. CDR3 DNA: TGCGCCAGCTCCCGAGTTTTTAGCGGGCCTCACAATGAGCAGTTCTTC. Translation gives CASSRVFSGPHNEQFF. J is TRBJ2-1 and V is TRBV4-1, with 7 bases aligning to TRBD2. J lost 5 bases, V lost 8 bases, and 15 bases had no gene match. The CDR3 extends over 16 amino acids. The germline V gene has CDR1 MGHRA and CDR2 YSYEKL.

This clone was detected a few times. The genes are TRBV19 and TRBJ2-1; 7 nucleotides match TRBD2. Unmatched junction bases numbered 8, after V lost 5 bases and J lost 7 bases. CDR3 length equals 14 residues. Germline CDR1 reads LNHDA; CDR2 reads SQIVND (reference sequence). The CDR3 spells CASSQTSSSNEQFF. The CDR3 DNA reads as TGTGCCAGTAGTCAGACTAGCTCGTCGAATGAGCAGTTCTTC.

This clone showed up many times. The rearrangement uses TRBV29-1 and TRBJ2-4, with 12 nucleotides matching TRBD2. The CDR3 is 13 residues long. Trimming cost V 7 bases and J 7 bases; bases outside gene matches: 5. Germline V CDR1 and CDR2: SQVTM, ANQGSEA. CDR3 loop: CSAWTSGTNIQYF. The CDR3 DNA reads TGCAGCGCCTGGACTAGCGGGACTAACATTCAGTACTTC. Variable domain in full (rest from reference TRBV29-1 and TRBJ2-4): SAVISQKPSRDICQRGTSLTIQCQVDSQVTMMFWYRQQPGQSLTLIATANQGSEATYESGFVIDKFPISRPNLTFSTLTVSNMSPEDSSIYLCSAWTSGTNIQYFGAGTRLSVL.

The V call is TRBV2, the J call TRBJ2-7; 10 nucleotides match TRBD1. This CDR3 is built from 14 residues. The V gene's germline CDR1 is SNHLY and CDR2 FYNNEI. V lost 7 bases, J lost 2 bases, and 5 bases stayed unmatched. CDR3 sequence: CASKWDRGTYEQYF. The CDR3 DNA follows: TGTGCCAGCAAATGGGACAGGGGAACCTACGAGCAGTACTTC.

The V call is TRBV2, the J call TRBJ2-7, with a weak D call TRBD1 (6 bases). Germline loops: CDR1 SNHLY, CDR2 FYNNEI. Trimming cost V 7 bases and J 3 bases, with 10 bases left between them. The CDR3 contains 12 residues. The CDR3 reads CASTGVGYEQYF. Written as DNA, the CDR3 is TGTGCCAGCACAGGGGTGGGCTACGAGCAGTACTTC.

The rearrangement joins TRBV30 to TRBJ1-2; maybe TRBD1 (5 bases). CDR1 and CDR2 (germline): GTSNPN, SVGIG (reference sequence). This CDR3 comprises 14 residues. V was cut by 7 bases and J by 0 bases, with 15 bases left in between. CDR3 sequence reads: CASPQGLTNYGYTF. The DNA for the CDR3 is TGTGCCTCCCCCCAGGGACTCACTAACTATGGCTACACCTTC. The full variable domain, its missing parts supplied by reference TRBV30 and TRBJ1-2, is SQTIHQWPATLVQPVGSPLSLECTVEGTSNPNLYWYRQAAGRGLQLLFYSVGIGQISSEVPQNLSASRPQDRQFILSSKKLLLSDSGFYLCASPQGLTNYGYTFGSGTRLTVV.

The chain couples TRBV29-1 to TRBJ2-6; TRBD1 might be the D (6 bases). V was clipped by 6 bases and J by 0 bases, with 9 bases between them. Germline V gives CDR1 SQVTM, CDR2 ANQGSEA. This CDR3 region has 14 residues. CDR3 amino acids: CSVGHNSGANVLTF. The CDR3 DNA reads TGCAGCGTGGGACACAACTCTGGGGCCAACGTCCTGACTTTC.

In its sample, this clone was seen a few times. The CDR3 DNA is TGTGCCAGCAGCTGGACTAGCGGAGGTACCTACGAGCAGTACTTC. Translation: CASSWTSGGTYEQYF. This chain links TRBV7-8 with TRBJ2-7, with 10 nucleotides matching TRBD2. Per the germline V gene, CDR1 is SGHVS and CDR2 is FQNEAQ. The CDR3 spans 15 residues. Germline trimming cut 4 bases from V and 2 bases from J; bases unmatched to any gene: 5. Complete variable domain (other parts from reference TRBV7-8 and TRBJ2-7): GAGVSQSPRYKVAKRGQDVALRCDPISGHVSLFWYQQALGQGPEFLTYFQNEAQLDKSGLPSDRFFAERPEGSVSTLKIQRTQQEDSAVYLCASSWTSGGTYEQYFGPGTRLTVT.

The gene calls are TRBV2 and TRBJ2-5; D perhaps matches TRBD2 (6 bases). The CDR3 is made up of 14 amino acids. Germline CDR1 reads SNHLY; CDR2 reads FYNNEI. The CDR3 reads CATQFGHGGETQYF. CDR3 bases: TGTGCGACACAATTCGGGCACGGGGGAGAGACCCAGTACTTC.

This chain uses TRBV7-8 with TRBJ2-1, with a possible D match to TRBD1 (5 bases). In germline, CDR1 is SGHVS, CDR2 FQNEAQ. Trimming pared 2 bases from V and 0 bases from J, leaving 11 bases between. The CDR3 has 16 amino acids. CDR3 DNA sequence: TGTGCCAGCAGCTTACAGGGCGGAAGCTCCTACAATGAGCAGTTCTTC. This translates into CASSLQGGSSYNEQFF.

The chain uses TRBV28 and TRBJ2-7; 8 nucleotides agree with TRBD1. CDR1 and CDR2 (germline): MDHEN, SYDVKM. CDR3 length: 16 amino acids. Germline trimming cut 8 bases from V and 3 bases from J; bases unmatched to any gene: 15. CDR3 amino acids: CASAGTGPMFLYEQYF. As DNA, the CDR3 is TGTGCCAGCGCCGGGACAGGCCCCATGTTCCTCTACGAGCAGTACTTC.